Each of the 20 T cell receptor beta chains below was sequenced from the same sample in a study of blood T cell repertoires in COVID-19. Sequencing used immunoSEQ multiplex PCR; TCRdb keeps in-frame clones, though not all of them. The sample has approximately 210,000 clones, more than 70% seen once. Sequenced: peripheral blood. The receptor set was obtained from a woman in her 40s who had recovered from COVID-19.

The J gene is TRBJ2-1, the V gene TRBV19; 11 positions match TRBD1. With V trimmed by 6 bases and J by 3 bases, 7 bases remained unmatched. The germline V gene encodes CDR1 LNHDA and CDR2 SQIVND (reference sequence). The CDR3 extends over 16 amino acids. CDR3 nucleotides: TGTGCCAGTAGCTGGACCGGGACAGGGGGCTACAATGAGCAGTTCTTC. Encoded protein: CASSWTGTGGYNEQFF.

The CDR3, as DNA: TGTGCCAGCAGCTGGGACGACAGGTCGGTTGAAGCTTTCTTT. Its protein is CASSWDDRSVEAFF. The genes are TRBV7-9 and TRBJ1-1; a possible D gene is TRBD1 (6 bases). Trimming pared 4 bases from V and 7 bases from J, leaving 16 bases between. CDR1 is SEHNR, CDR2 FQNEAQ, per germline (reference sequence). The CDR3 runs to 14 residues.

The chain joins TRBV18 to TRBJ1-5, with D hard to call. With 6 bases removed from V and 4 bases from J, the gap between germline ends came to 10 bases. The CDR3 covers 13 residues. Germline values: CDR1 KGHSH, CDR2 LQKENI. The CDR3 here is CASSYGRNQPQHF. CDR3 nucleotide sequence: TGTGCCAGCTCGTATGGGAGGAATCAGCCCCAGCATTTT.

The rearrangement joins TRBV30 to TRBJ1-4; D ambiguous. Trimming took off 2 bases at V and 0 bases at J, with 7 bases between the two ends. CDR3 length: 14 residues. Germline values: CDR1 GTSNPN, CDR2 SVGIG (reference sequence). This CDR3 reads CAWSKRATNEKLFF. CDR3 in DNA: TGTGCCTGGAGTAAACGCGCAACTAATGAAAAACTGTTTTTT.

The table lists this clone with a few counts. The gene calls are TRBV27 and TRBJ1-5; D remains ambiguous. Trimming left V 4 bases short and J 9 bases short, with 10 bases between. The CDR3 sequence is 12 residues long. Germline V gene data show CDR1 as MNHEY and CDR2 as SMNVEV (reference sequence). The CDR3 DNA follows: TGTGCCAGCAGTTCCCCGCCGGGGCCCCAGCATTTT. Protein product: CASSSPPGPQHF.

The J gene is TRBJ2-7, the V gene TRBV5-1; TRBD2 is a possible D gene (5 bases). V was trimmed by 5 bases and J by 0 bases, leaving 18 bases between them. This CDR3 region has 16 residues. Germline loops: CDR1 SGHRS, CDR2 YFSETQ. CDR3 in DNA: TGCGCCAGCAGTCGATCCCTAGCTGAGCTCTCCTACGAGCAGTACTTC. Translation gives CASSRSLAELSYEQYF.

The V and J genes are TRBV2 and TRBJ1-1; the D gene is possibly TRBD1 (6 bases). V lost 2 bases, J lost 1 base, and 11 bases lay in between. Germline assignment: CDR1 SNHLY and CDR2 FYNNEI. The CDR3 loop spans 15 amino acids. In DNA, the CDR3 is TGTGCCAGCAGTGAACTGGGGACACGGAACACTGAAGCTTTCTTT. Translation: CASSELGTRNTEAFF.

CDR3 amino acids: CASSTKRTSYNEQFF. The CDR3 nucleotides are TGTGCCAGCAGTACCAAGCGGACCTCCTACAATGAGCAGTTCTTC. This rearrangement joins TRBV25-1 to TRBJ2-1; tentative D call: TRBD2 (5 bases). CDR1 and CDR2 (germline): MGHDK, SYGVNS. The V end lost 5 bases, the J end lost 0 bases, and 11 bases lay between the germline ends. The CDR3 is made up of 15 amino acids.

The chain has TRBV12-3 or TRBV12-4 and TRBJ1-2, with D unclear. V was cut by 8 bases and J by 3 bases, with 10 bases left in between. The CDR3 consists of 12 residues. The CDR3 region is CASAGADYGYTF. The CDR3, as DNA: TGTGCCAGCGCTGGAGCGGACTATGGCTACACCTTC.

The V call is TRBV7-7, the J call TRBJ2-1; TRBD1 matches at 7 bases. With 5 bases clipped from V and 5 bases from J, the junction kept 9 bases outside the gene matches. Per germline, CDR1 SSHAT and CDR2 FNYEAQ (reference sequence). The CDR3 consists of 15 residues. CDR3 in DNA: TGTGCCAGCAGCCTCGGACAGGCCCAAGACAATGAGCAGTTCTTC. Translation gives CASSLGQAQDNEQFF.

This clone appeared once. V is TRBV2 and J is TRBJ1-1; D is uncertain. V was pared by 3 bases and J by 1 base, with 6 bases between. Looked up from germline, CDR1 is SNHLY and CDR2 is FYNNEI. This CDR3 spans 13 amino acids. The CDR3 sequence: CASSDFGNTEAFF. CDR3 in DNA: TGTGCCAGCAGTGATTTCGGGAACACTGAAGCTTTCTTT.

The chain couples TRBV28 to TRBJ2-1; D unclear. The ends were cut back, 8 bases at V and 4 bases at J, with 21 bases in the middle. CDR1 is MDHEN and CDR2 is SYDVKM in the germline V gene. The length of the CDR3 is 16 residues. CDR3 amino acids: CASGPASQSAYNEQFF. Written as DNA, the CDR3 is TGTGCCAGCGGGCCGGCCTCCCAGTCAGCTTACAATGAGCAGTTCTTC.

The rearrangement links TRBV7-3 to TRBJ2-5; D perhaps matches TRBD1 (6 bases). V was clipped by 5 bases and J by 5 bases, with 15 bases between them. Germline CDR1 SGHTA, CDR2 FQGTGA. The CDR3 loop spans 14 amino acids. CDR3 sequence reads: CASSPQGLGETQYF. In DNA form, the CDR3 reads TGTGCCAGCAGCCCGCAGGGGTTGGGGGAGACCCAGTACTTC.

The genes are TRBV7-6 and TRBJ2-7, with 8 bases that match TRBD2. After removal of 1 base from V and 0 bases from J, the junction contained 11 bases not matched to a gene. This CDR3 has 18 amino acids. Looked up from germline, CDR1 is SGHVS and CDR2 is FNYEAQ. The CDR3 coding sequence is TGTGCCAGCAGCTTAGTCGTCAGGGGAGCGGGAGACTCCTACGAGCAGTACTTC. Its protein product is CASSLVVRGAGDSYEQYF.

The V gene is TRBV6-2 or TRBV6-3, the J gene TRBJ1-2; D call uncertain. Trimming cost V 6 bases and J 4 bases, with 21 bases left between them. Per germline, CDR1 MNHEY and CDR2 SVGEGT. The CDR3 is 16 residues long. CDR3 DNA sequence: TGTGCCAGCAGCCGGGAGGACTCTCGGGAGGGCTATGGCTACACCTTC. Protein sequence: CASSREDSREGYGYTF.

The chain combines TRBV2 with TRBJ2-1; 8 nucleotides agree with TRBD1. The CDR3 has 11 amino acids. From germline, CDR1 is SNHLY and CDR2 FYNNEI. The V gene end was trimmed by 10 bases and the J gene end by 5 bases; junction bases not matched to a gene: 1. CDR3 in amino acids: CAKTGDNEQFF. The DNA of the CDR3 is TGTGCCAAGACAGGGGACAATGAGCAGTTCTTC.

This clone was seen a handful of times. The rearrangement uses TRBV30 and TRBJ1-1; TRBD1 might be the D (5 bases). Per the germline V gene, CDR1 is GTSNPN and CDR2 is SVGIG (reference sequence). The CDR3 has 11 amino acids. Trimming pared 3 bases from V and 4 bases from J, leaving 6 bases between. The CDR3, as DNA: TGTGCCTGGAGCGACAGCACTGAAGCTTTCTTT. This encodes CAWSDSTEAFF.

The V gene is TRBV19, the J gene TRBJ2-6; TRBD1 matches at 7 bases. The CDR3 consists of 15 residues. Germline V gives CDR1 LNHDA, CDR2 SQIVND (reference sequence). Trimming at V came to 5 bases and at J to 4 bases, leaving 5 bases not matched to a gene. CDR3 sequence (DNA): TGTGCCAGTAGTGCCGACAGGGCCGGGGCCAACGTCCTGACTTTC. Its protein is CASSADRAGANVLTF. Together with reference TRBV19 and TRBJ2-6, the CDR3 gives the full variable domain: DGGITQSPKYLFRKEGQNVTLSCEQNLNHDAMYWYRQDPGQGLRLIYYSQIVNDFQKGDIAEGYSVSREKKESFPLTVTSAQKNPTAFYLCASSADRAGANVLTFGAGSRLTVL.

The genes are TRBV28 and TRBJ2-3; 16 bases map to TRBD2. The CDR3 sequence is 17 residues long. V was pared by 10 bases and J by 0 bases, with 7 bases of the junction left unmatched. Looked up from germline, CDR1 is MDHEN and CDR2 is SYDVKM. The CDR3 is CATGTSGRAISTDTQYF. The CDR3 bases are TGTGCCACCGGGACTAGCGGGAGGGCCATCAGCACAGATACGCAGTATTTT.

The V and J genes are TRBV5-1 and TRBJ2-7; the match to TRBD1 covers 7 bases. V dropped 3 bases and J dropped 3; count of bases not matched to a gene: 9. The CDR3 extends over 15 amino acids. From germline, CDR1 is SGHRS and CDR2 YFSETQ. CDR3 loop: CASSYMAGGSYEQYF. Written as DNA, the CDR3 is TGCGCCAGCAGCTACATGGCAGGGGGAAGCTACGAGCAGTACTTC.